Presented here are 21 T cell receptor beta chains from one specimen sequenced in a study of immune evolution from preneoplasia to lung adenocarcinoma. The assay was immunoSEQ multiplex PCR, and TCRdb's table has in-frame clones only and misses some. The sample holds about 7,200 clones, 65% to 85% seen once. What was sequenced was FFPE adjacent normal lung tissue. The receptors shown here come from a person in their 70s with lung adenocarcinoma.

The rearrangement joins TRBV18 to TRBJ2-1; a possible D gene is TRBD1 (7 bases). There are 14 residues in the CDR3. The germline V gene encodes CDR1 KGHSH and CDR2 LQKENI. V was shortened by 3 bases and J by 6 bases, with 12 bases between the two germline ends. The CDR3 is CASSPGQGGNEQFF. CDR3 nucleotide sequence: TGTGCCAGCTCACCCGGGCAGGGGGGCAATGAGCAGTTCTTC.

The rearrangement uses TRBV11-3 and TRBJ1-6; perhaps TRBD1 as D (5 bases). Germline V gene data show CDR1 as SGHNT and CDR2 as YENEEA. This CDR3 spans 13 amino acids. Trimming left V 3 bases short and J 7 bases short, with 7 bases between. CDR3 sequence: CASSLNRNSPLHF. DNA of the CDR3: TGTGCCAGCAGCTTGAACAGGAATTCACCCCTCCACTTT.

The chain couples TRBV2 to TRBJ1-3; TRBD1 aligns across 8 bases. Looked up from germline, CDR1 is SNHLY and CDR2 is FYNNEI. The CDR3 is 16 amino acids. V lost 2 bases to trimming and J lost 4 bases; unmatched junction nucleotides: 7. The CDR3 is CASSEITTGAGNTIYF. In DNA, the CDR3 is TGTGCCAGCAGTGAAATCACGACAGGGGCAGGAAACACCATATATTTT.

This chain joins TRBV27 and TRBJ2-6; 8 bases align to TRBD1. CDR1 is MNHEY, CDR2 SMNVEV, per germline (reference sequence). The J segment lost 2 bases and the V segment lost 6 bases, leaving 9 bases of the junction unmatched. The CDR3 covers 17 residues. The DNA of the CDR3 is TGTGCCAGCAGCCCGACAGGGGTAATTCCTGGGGCCAACGTCCTGACTTTC. Translating gives CASSPTGVIPGANVLTF.

This rearrangement joins TRBV28 to TRBJ2-1; the match to TRBD2 covers 11 bases. Looked up from germline, CDR1 is MDHEN and CDR2 is SYDVKM. V shed 3 bases and J 2 bases; nucleotides not matched to a gene: 3. There are 16 residues in the CDR3. Here the CDR3 reads CASSFVAGGTYNEQFF. For the CDR3, the DNA is TGTGCCAGCAGTTTCGTAGCGGGGGGGACCTACAATGAGCAGTTCTTC.

The chain couples TRBV9 to TRBJ2-1; D is possibly TRBD1 (6 bases). The germline V gene encodes CDR1 SGDLS and CDR2 YYNGEE. The CDR3 is 15 residues long. The V end lost 2 bases, the J end lost 4 bases, and 13 bases lay between the germline ends. The CDR3 sequence is CASSVQQGPYNEQFF. Here the CDR3 DNA reads TGTGCCAGCAGCGTCCAACAGGGTCCATACAATGAGCAGTTCTTC. The variable domain in full, with the rest retrieved from reference TRBV9 and TRBJ2-1, is DSGVTQTPKHLITATGQRVTLRCSPRSGDLSVYWYQQSLDQGLQFLIQYYNGEERAKGNILERFSAQQFPDLHSELNLSSLELGDSALYFCASSVQQGPYNEQFFGPGTRLTVL.

The rearrangement joins TRBV7-8 to TRBJ1-4; D remains unclear. The germline V gene encodes CDR1 SGHVS and CDR2 FQNEAQ. V was clipped by 1 base and J by 10 bases, with 13 bases between them. The length of the CDR3 is 14 residues. CDR3: CASSLGGWQAKLFF. The CDR3 bases are TGTGCCAGCAGCTTAGGAGGGTGGCAGGCAAAACTGTTTTTT. The complete variable domain, with remaining parts taken from reference TRBV7-8 and TRBJ1-4, reads GAGVSQSPRYKVAKRGQDVALRCDPISGHVSLFWYQQALGQGPEFLTYFQNEAQLDKSGLPSDRFFAERPEGSVSTLKIQRTQQEDSAVYLCASSLGGWQAKLFFGSGTQLSVL.

The V gene is TRBV6-6, the J gene TRBJ1-3, with D tentatively TRBD1 (6 bases). V was shortened by 10 bases and J by 6 bases, with 10 bases between the two germline ends. Germline lookup yields CDR1 MNHNY and CDR2 SVGAGI (reference sequence). The CDR3 runs 11 residues. CDR3 amino acids: CATGQLNTIYF. CDR3 DNA sequence: TGTGCCACCGGACAGTTAAACACCATATATTTT.

The chain employs TRBV9 and TRBJ2-5; TRBD1 agrees at 7 bases. V gave up 3 bases and J gave up 2 bases; unmatched junction bases: 4. Germline-derived CDR1 and CDR2 are SGDLS and YYNGEE. CDR3 length equals 14 residues. The CDR3 DNA follows: TGTGCCAGCAGCGCTGGGACAGTGCAAGAGACCCAGTACTTC. Residues: CASSAGTVQETQYF.

The V call is TRBV28, the J call TRBJ1-2; 8 positions agree with TRBD1. The V and J ends lost 1 base and 6 bases, in that order; junction bases with no gene match: 1. The CDR3 length is 13 residues. Germline V gene data show CDR1 as MDHEN and CDR2 as SYDVKM. This CDR3 reads CASSLLTGDGYTF. The CDR3 region has the DNA TGTGCCAGCAGTTTATTGACAGGGGATGGCTACACCTTC.

The chain employs TRBV29-1 and TRBJ1-1; 8 nucleotides align to TRBD1. The CDR3 sequence is 15 residues long. Germline CDR1 SQVTM, CDR2 ANQGSEA. Losses at the gene ends were 7 bases for V and 0 bases for J; bases not matched to a gene: 10. The CDR3 coding sequence is TGCAGCGGGACAGGGAGGGGGGGAATGAACACTGAAGCTTTCTTT. It yields the protein CSGTGRGGMNTEAFF.

The chain carries TRBV5-6 and TRBJ1-2; no reliable D call. This CDR3 comprises 16 residues. V was shortened by 4 bases and J by 4 bases, with 20 bases between the two germline ends. Germline V gives CDR1 SGHDT, CDR2 YYEEEE. CDR3 protein: CASSATGGLNSYGYTF. The CDR3 coding sequence is TGTGCCAGCAGCGCTACCGGCGGGCTGAATTCCTATGGCTACACCTTC.

This chain joins TRBV2 and TRBJ2-1; TRBD2 matches 13 bases. The trim removed 4 bases at V and 10 bases at J, leaving 7 bases unmatched. Germline CDR1 and CDR2: SNHLY and FYNNEI. The CDR3 consists of 15 residues. In DNA form, the CDR3 reads TGTGCCAGCAGTGGACTAGCGGGGGGAGCACTCGAGCAGTTCTTC. This gives the protein CASSGLAGGALEQFF.

In nucleotides, the CDR3 is TGTGCCAGCAGCCTGGGGGACAGGGCCACAGATACGCAGTATTTT. It encodes CASSLGDRATDTQYF. The chain couples TRBV7-6 to TRBJ2-3; 9 bases align to TRBD1. The CDR3 totals 15 residues. Trimming cost V 5 bases and J 2 bases; bases outside gene matches: 5. Germline V gene sequence: CDR1 SGHVS, CDR2 FNYEAQ.

This clone is classed as medium-sized. The V and J genes are TRBV2 and TRBJ2-7; 9 bases agree with TRBD1. CDR3 size: 15 residues. Germline trimming cut 6 bases from V and 0 bases from J; bases unmatched to any gene: 6. Germline V gene lookup returns CDR1 SNHLY and CDR2 FYNNEI. CDR3: CASRTDRGLSYEQYF. CDR3 sequence (DNA): TGTGCCAGCAGGACGGACAGGGGTCTCTCCTACGAGCAGTACTTC.

V and J are TRBV6-1 and TRBJ1-5; tentatively, D is TRBD1 (5 bases). Germline CDR1 reads MNHNS; CDR2 reads SASEGT. V was clipped by 5 bases and J by 0 bases, with 8 bases between them. The CDR3 is made up of 14 amino acids. The CDR3 here is CASSFTGSNQPQHF. The CDR3, as DNA: TGTGCCAGCAGTTTCACAGGTAGCAATCAGCCCCAGCATTTT.

This chain joins TRBV9 and TRBJ1-1, with D possibly matching TRBD1 (5 bases). Germline CDR1 SGDLS, CDR2 YYNGEE. Trimming pared 5 bases from V and 7 bases from J, leaving 12 bases between. CDR3 size: 12 residues. This chain's CDR3 is CASRPGPLEAFF. In nucleotides, the CDR3 is TGTGCCAGCAGACCAGGGCCTCTTGAAGCTTTCTTT.

This clone turned up a few times. J is TRBJ2-7 and V is TRBV11-2; a possible D gene is TRBD1 (6 bases). V lost 6 bases, J lost 3 bases, and 18 bases lay in between. CDR1 is SGHAT and CDR2 is FQNNGV in the germline V gene. CDR3 length: 15 amino acids. The CDR3 reads CASRMIPGQIYEQYF. CDR3 coding DNA: TGTGCCAGCAGGATGATCCCGGGACAAATCTACGAGCAGTACTTC.

V and J are TRBV28 and TRBJ1-1; D is unresolved. The V gene lost 3 bases and the J gene lost 1 base, with 9 bases spanning the gap. CDR3 size: 14 residues. Germline CDR1 and CDR2: MDHEN and SYDVKM. The DNA for the CDR3 is TGTGCCAGCAGTTTGGGCCGGAGGAACACTGAAGCTTTCTTT. Protein sequence: CASSLGRRNTEAFF.

The chain recombines TRBV4-1 with TRBJ2-7; D not resolved. V dropped 1 base and J dropped 1 base, with 8 bases sitting between them. Germline assignment: CDR1 MGHRA and CDR2 YSYEKL. The CDR3 totals 14 residues. Here the CDR3 reads CASSQVNPSYEQYF. The DNA for the CDR3 is TGCGCCAGCAGCCAAGTAAACCCGTCCTACGAGCAGTACTTC.

The chain has TRBV7-9 and TRBJ1-1; 7 bases align to TRBD1. The CDR3 length is 17 residues. Germline assignment: CDR1 SEHNR and CDR2 FQNEAQ (reference sequence). After removal of 5 bases from V and 3 bases from J, the junction contained 15 bases not matched to a gene. The CDR3: CASSPLSPRDRHTEAFF. CDR3 nucleotides: TGTGCCAGCAGCCCCCTCTCCCCTCGGGACAGACACACTGAAGCTTTCTTT.